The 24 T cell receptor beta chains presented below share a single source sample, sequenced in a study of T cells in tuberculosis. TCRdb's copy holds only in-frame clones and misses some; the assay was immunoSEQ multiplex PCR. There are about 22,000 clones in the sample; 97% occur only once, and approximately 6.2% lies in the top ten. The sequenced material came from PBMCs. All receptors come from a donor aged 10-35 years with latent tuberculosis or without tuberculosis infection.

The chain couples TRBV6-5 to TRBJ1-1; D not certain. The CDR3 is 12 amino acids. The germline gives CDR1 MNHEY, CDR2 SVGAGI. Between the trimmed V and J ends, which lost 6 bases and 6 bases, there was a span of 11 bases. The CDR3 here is CASSRPRAEAFF. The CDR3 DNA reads TGTGCCAGCAGCCGTCCGCGAGCTGAAGCTTTCTTT.

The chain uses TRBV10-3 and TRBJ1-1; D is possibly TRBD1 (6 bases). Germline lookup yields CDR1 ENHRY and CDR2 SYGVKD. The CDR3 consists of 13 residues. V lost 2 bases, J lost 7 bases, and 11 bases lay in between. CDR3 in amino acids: CAISENGGLEAFF. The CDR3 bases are TGTGCCATCAGTGAGAATGGGGGCCTTGAAGCTTTCTTT.

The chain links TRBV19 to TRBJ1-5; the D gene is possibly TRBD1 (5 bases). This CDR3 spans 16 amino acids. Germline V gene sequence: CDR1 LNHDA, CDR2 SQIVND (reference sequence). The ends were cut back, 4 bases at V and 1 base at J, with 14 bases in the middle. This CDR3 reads CASSTGGATSNQPQHF. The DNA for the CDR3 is TGTGCCAGTAGTACCGGCGGGGCGACCAGCAATCAGCCCCAGCATTTT.

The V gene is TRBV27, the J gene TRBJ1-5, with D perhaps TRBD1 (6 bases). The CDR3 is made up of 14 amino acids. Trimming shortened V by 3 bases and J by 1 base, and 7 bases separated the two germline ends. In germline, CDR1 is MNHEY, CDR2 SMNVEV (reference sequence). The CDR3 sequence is CASSFQGSNQPQHF. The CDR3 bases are TGTGCCAGCAGTTTCCAGGGGAGCAATCAGCCCCAGCATTTT.

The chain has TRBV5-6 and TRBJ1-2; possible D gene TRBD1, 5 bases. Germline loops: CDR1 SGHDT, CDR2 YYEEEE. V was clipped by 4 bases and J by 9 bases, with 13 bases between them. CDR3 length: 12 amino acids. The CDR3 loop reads CASSPTDSSYTF. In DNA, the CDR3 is TGTGCCAGCAGCCCGACAGATTCCAGCTACACCTTC. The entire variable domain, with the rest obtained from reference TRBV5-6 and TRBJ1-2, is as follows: DAGVTQSPTHLIKTRGQQVTLRCSPKSGHDTVSWYQQALGQGPQFIFQYYEEEERQRGNFPDRFSGHQFPNYSSELNVNALLLGDSALYLCASSPTDSSYTFGSGTRLTVV.

Here the CDR3 DNA reads TGTGCCAGCAGTTACTCGAGCCCCCCTGGAAACACCATATATTTT. Protein: CASSYSSPPGNTIYF. The V call is TRBV6-6, the J call TRBJ1-3; D is unclear. Germline V lookup: CDR1 MNHNY, CDR2 SVGAGI (reference sequence). The CDR3 is 15 amino acids. The V end was cut by 0 bases, the J end by 2 bases, with 8 bases between.

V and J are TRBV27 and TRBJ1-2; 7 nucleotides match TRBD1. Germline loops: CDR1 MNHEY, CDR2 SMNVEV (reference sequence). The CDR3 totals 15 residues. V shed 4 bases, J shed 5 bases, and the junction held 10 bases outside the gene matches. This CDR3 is CASSSRLGQKYGYTF. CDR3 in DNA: TGTGCCAGCAGTTCGCGCCTGGGACAGAAATATGGCTACACCTTC.

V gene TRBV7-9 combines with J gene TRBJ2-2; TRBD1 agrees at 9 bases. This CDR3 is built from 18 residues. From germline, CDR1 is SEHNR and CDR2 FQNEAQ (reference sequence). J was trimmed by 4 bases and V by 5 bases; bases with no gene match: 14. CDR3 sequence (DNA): TGTGCCAGCAGCCCACGGACAGGGGAATTTAGGAGCACCGGGGAGCTGTTTTTT. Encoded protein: CASSPRTGEFRSTGELFF.

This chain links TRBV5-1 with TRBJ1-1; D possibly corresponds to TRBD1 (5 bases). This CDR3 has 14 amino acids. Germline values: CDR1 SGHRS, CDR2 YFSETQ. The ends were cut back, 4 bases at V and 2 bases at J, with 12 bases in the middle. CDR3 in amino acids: CASSGLQGNTEAFF. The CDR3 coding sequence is TGCGCCAGCAGCGGCCTGCAGGGAAACACTGAAGCTTTCTTT.

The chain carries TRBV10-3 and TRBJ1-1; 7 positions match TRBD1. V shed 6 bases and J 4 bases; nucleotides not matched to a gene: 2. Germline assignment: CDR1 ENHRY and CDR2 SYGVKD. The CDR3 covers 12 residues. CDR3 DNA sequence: TGTGCCATCAGCCAGGGGGGCACTGAAGCTTTCTTT. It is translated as CAISQGGTEAFF.

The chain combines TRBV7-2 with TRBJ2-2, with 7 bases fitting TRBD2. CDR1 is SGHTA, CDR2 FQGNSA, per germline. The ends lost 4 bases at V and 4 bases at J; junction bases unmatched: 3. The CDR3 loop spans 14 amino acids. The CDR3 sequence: CASSWASGTGELFF. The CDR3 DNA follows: TGTGCCAGCAGCTGGGCTAGCGGCACCGGGGAGCTGTTTTTT.

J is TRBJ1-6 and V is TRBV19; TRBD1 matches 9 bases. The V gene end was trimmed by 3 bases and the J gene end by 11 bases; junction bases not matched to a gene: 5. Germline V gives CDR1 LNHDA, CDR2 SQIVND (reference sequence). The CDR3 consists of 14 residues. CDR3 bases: TGTGCCAGTAGTATGGGGACAGGGATTCCACCCCTCCACTTT. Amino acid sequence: CASSMGTGIPPLHF.

CDR3 in amino acids: CASSTGLAGYPEAFF. CDR3 DNA sequence: TGTGCCAGTAGTACAGGCCTGGCAGGGTACCCTGAAGCTTTCTTT. This chain joins TRBV19 and TRBJ1-1; perhaps TRBD1 as D (5 bases). This CDR3 region has 15 residues. CDR1 is LNHDA and CDR2 is SQIVND in the germline V gene (reference sequence). Trimming took 4 bases from V and 6 from J, leaving 18 bases between them.

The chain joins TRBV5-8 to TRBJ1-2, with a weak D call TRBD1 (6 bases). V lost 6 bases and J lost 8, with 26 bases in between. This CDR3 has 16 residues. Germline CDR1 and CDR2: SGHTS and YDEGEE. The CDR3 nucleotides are TGTGCCAGCACCCTGGGGGGGGCCCTATCGGCGTGGGGCTACACCTTC. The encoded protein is CASTLGGALSAWGYTF.

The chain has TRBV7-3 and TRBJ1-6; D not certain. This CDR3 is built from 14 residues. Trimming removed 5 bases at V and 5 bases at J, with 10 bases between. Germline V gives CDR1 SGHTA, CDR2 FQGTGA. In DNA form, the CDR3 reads TGTGCCAGCAGCCCTCTGAGTAATAATTCACCCCTCCACTTT. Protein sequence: CASSPLSNNSPLHF.

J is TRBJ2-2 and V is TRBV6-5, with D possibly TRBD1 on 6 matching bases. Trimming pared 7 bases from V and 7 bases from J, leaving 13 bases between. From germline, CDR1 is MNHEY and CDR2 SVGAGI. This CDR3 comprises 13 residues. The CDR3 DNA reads TGTGCCAGCACTCAACAGGGTCACGGGGAGCTGTTTTTT. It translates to CASTQQGHGELFF.

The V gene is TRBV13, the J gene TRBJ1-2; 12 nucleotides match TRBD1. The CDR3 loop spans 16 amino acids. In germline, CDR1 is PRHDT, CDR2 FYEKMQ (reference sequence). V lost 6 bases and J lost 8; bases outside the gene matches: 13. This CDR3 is CASSFTGTGGLRGYTF. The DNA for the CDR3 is TGTGCCAGCAGTTTTACCGGGACAGGGGGCTTGCGAGGCTACACCTTC. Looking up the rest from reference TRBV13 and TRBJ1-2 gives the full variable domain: AAGVIQSPRHLIKEKRETATLKCYPIPRHDTVYWYQQGPGQDPQFLISFYEKMQSDKGSIPDRFSAQQFSDYHSELNMSSLELGDSALYFCASSFTGTGGLRGYTFGSGTRLTVV.

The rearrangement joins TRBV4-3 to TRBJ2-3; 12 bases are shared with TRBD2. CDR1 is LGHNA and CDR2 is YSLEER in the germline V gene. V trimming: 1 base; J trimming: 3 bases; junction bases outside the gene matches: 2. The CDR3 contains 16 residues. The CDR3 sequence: CASSQVTSGGTDTQYF. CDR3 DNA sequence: TGCGCCAGCAGCCAAGTCACTAGCGGGGGGACAGATACGCAGTATTTT.

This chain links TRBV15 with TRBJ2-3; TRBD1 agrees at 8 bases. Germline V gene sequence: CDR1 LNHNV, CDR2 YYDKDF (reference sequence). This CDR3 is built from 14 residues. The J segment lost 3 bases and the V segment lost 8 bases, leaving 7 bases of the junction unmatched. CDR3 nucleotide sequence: TGTGCCACCTCCGGACAGGGAAGGACAGATACGCAGTATTTT. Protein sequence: CATSGQGRTDTQYF.

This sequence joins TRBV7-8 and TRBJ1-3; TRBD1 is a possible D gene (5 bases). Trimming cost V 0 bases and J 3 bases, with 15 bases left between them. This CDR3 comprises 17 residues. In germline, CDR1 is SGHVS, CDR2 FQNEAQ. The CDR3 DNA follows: TGTGCCAGCAGCTTAGCTAAGGGGATGGCAAGTGGAAACACCATATATTTT. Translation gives CASSLAKGMASGNTIYF.

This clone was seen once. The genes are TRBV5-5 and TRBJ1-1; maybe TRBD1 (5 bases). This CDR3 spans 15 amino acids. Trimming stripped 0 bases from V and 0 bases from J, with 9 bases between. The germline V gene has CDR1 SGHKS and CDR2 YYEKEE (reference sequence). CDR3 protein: CASSLVRGLNTEAFF. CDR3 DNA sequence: TGTGCCAGCAGCTTGGTGCGGGGCTTGAACACTGAAGCTTTCTTT.

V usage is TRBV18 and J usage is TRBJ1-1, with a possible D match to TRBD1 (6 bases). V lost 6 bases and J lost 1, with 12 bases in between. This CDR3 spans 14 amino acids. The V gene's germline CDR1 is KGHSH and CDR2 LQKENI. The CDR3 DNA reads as TGTGCCAGCTCCCCCAGGGGTGAGAACACTGAAGCTTTCTTT. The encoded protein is CASSPRGENTEAFF.

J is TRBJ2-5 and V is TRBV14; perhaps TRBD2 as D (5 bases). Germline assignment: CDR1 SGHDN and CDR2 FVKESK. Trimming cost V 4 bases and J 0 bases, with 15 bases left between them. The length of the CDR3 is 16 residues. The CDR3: CASSLRRVSNQETQYF. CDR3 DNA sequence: TGTGCCAGCAGCCTTAGGCGGGTGTCGAACCAAGAGACCCAGTACTTC.

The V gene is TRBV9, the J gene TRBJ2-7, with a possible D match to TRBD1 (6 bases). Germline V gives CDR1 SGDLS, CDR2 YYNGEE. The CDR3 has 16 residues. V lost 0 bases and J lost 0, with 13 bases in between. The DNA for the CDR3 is TGTGCCAGCAGCGTAGCTGAGGGGACATCCTCCTACGAGCAGTACTTC. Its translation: CASSVAEGTSSYEQYF.